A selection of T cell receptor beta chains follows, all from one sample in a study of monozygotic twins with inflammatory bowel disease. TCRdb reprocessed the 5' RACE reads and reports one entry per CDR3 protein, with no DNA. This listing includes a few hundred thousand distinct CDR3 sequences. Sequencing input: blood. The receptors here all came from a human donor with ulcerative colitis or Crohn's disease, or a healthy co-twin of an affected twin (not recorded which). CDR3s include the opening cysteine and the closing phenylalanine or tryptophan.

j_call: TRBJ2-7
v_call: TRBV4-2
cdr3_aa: CASSQSDRGREQQYF

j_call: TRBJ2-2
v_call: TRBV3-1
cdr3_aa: CASSQDWAGAGVETGELFF

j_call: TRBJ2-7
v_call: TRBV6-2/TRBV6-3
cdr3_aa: CASSFLGTSLIYEQYF

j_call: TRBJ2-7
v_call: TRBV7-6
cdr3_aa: CASSLEAWEGRNEQYF

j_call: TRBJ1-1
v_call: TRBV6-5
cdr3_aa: CASSYSRAANTEAFF

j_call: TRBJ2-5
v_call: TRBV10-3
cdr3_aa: CAISEVQRDGTQYF

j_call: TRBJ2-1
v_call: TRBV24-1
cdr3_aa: CATSDLGLAGGDEQFF

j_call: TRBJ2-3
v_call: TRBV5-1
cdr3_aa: CASSFDRVGDTQYF

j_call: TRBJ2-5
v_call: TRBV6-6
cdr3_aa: CASSYVAVQETQYF

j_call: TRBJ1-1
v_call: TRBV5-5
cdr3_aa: CASSLFAGGYTEAFF

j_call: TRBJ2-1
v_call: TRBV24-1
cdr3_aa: CATSDPRAGEYNEQFF

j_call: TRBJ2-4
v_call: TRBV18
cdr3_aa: CASSPERGLAKNIQYF

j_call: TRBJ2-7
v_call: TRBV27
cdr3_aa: CASRPQAASYEQYF

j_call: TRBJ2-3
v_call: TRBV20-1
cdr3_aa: CSATGPTDTQYF

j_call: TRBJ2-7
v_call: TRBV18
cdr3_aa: CASSILAYEQYF

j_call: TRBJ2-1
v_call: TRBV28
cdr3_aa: CASQTPGPKAQFF

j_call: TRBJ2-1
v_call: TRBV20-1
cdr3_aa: CSARPGGLAGLGRYNEQFF

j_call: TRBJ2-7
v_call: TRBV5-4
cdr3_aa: CASSSTSGYYEQYF

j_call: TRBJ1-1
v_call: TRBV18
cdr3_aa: CASSPGAGNPEAFF

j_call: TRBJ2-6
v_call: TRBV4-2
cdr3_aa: CASSQDDGGANVLTF

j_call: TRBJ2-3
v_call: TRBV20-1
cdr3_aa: CSASPGLAGGPDTQYF

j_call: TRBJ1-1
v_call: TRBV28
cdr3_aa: CASSTGGYTEAFF

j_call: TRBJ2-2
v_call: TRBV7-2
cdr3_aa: CASHPGGAVGELFF

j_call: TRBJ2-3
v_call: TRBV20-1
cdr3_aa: CSEAGGFTDTQYF

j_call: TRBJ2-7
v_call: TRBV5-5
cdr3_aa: CASSSGASYEQYF

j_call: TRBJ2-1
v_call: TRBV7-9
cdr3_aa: CASSADRYNEQFF

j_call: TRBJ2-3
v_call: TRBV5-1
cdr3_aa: CASSLGLGGRDTQYF

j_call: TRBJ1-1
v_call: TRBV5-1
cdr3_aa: CASSLAGDLGGTEAFF

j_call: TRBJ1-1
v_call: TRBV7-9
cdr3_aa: CASSSDRGLGTEAFF

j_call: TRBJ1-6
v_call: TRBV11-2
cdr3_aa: CASGTLNSPLHF

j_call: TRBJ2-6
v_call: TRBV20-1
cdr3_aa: CSARVGGRTANVLTF

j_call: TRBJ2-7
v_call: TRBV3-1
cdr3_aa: CASSQRFSYEQYF

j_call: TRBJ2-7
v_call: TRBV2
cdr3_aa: CADMGETREQYF

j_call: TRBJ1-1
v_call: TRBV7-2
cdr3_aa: CASSLNSLIVEAFF

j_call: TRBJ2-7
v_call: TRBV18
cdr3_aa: CASSPRPKTGGTYEQYF

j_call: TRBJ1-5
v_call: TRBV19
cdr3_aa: CASSGWTENQPQHF

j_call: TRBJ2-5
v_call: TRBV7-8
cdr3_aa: CASSLGPAGTGTQYF

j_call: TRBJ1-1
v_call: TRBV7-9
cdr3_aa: CASSRPAGNTEAFF

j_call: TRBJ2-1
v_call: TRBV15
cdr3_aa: CATSREIETSGRYDEQFF

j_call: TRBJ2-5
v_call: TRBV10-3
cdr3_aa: CAISETQGRAFQETQYF

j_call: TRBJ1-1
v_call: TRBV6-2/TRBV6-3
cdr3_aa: CASSVRTEAFF

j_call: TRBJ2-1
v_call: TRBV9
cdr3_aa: CASSVTSGGGNEQFF

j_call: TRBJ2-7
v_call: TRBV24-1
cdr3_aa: CATSDSLRGTYEQYF

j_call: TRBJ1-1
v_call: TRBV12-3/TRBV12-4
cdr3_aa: CASTQSWNTEAFF

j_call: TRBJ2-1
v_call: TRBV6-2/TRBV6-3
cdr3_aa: CASSYIDVNEQFF

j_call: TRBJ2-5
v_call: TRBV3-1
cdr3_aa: CASSQDPKALGVETQYF

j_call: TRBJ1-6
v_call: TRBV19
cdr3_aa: CASSLRWTGDSPLHF

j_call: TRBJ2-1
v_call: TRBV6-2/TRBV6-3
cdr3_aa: CASSFYAGSSYNEQFF

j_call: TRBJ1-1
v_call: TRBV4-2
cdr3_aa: CASSQDRWTGEAFF

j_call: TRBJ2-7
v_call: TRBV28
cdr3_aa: CASSPGTGEYF

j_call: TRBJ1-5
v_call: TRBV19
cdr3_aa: CASSPWGQPQHF

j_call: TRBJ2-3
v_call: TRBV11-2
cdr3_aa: CASSLGTSGRARADTQYF

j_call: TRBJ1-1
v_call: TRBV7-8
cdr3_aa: CASSSLRGSTEAFF

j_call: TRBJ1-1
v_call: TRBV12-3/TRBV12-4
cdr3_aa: CASGTRSHTEAFF